These 18 T cell receptor beta chains came from one sample sequenced in a study of blood T cell repertoires in COVID-19. Data came from immunoSEQ multiplex PCR; TCRdb stores just in-frame clones and leaves some out. The sample comprises a few hundred thousand clones, about 82% of which are singletons, and about 9.4% rests with the top ten. Sample: peripheral blood. Receptors originate from a woman at least 80 years old with acute or convalescent COVID-19.

This chain's CDR3 is CASSFRGAYEQYF. CDR3 DNA: TGTGCCAGCAGCTTCCGGGGAGCCTACGAGCAGTACTTC. The V and J genes are TRBV5-4 and TRBJ2-7; D might be TRBD2 (5 bases). CDR1 is SGHNT, CDR2 YYREEE, per germline (reference sequence). The CDR3 loop spans 13 amino acids. The ends were cut back, 2 bases at V and 2 bases at J, with 8 bases in the middle.

This clone has just one count. The rearrangement links TRBV3-1 (or the pseudogene TRBV3-2) to TRBJ1-2; 9 bases map to TRBD1. The CDR3 is 14 amino acids. V gave up 5 bases and J gave up 4 bases; unmatched junction bases: 5. The V gene's germline CDR1 is LGHDT and CDR2 YNNKEL (reference sequence). CDR3 protein: CASSLDRGIYGYTF. DNA of the CDR3: TGTGCCAGCAGCTTGGACAGGGGAATCTATGGCTACACCTTC.

J is TRBJ2-7 and V is TRBV5-4, with D perhaps TRBD2 (6 bases). V lost 4 bases to trimming and J lost 2 bases, with 10 bases between them. CDR1 SGHNT and CDR2 YYREEE come from the germline V gene (reference sequence). The CDR3 runs 13 residues. The CDR3 here is CASSGDFAYEQYF. CDR3 nucleotide sequence: TGTGCCAGCAGCGGGGACTTCGCCTACGAGCAGTACTTC.

The gene calls are TRBV6-5 and TRBJ1-4, with D possibly TRBD1 on 6 matching bases. V was clipped by 5 bases and J by 0 bases, with 10 bases between them. CDR3 length: 15 residues. Germline loops: CDR1 MNHEY, CDR2 SVGAGI. This CDR3 reads CASSRTAATNEKLFF. Written as DNA, the CDR3 is TGTGCCAGCAGTAGGACAGCCGCAACTAATGAAAAACTGTTTTTT.

This rearrangement joins TRBV7-2 to TRBJ1-6, with 9 bases identical to TRBD1. V shed 5 bases, J shed 14 bases, and the junction held 16 bases outside the gene matches. The CDR3 is 16 amino acids. The germline V gene has CDR1 SGHTA and CDR2 FQGNSA. CDR3 sequence reads: CASSPPGGTGKEALHF. The CDR3 nucleotides read TGTGCCAGCAGCCCCCCCGGGGGGACAGGGAAGGAGGCCCTCCACTTT.

The chain is built from TRBV21-1 and TRBJ2-7; the D segment call TRBD2 is taken from the table without a DNA check. TRBV21-1 is a pseudogene. CDR3 length equals 16 residues. The CDR3, as DNA: TGTGCCAGCAGCATACAGGAACTAGCGAGGACCTACGAGCAGTACTTC. Its translation: CASSIQELARTYEQYF.

The rearrangement uses TRBV5-4 and TRBJ2-7, with 7 bases lining up with TRBD1. V trimming: 3 bases; J trimming: 3 bases; junction bases outside the gene matches: 12. This CDR3 comprises 16 residues. Germline V CDR1 and CDR2: SGHNT, YYREEE (reference sequence). CDR3 in amino acids: CASSSPYRGTDYEQYF. The DNA of the CDR3 is TGTGCCAGCAGCTCGCCATACAGGGGAACAGACTACGAGCAGTACTTC.

The chain is built from TRBV10-3 and TRBJ1-4, with D perhaps TRBD1 (5 bases). Trimming removed 2 bases from V and 7 bases from J, with 11 bases in between. Germline assignment: CDR1 ENHRY and CDR2 SYGVKD. CDR3 length: 14 residues. CDR3 in DNA: TGTGCCATCAGTGAGAGGCAGGGTGGTGAAAAACTGTTTTTT. Translation: CAISERQGGEKLFF.

The chain uses TRBV11-2 and TRBJ2-7; D gene ambiguous. The CDR3 is 13 residues long. V lost 4 bases, J lost 5 bases, and 12 bases lay in between. Germline loops: CDR1 SGHAT, CDR2 FQNNGV. The CDR3 reads CASSSAARHEQYF. The CDR3 nucleotides are TGTGCCAGCAGCTCGGCGGCGCGACACGAGCAGTACTTC.

The rearrangement uses TRBV24-1 and TRBJ1-5; D is uncertain. CDR1 KGHDR and CDR2 SFDVKD come from the germline V gene. The CDR3 is made up of 15 amino acids. V was shortened by 5 bases and J by 2 bases, with 12 bases between the two germline ends. CDR3 protein: CATSGVKEGNQPQHF. CDR3 coding DNA: TGTGCCACCAGTGGCGTGAAGGAGGGCAATCAGCCCCAGCATTTT.

J is TRBJ2-1 and V is TRBV9; 8 nucleotides agree with TRBD2. This CDR3 has 16 residues. Trimming took 4 bases from V and 5 from J; bases not matched to a gene: 11. Per the germline V gene, CDR1 is SGDLS and CDR2 is YYNGEE. This CDR3 reads CASSLSGSAFNNEQFF. CDR3 in DNA: TGTGCCAGCAGCTTGAGCGGGAGTGCTTTCAACAATGAGCAGTTCTTC.

The rearrangement uses TRBV9 and TRBJ1-5; 11 bases agree with TRBD1. Trimming cost V 0 bases and J 7 bases; bases outside gene matches: 3. The V gene's germline CDR1 is SGDLS and CDR2 YYNGEE. The CDR3 is 15 amino acids. The CDR3 here is CASSVGTGGEQPQHF. In DNA form, the CDR3 reads TGTGCCAGCAGCGTAGGGACAGGGGGCGAGCAGCCCCAGCATTTT.

This sequence joins TRBV10-1 and TRBJ1-4; D call uncertain. The CDR3 spans 13 residues. V was shortened by 4 bases and J by 8 bases, with 11 bases between the two germline ends. Per the germline V gene, CDR1 is WNHNN and CDR2 is SYGVQD (reference sequence). The CDR3 DNA is TGCGCCAGCAGTGCCGACTCAAAAGAAAAACTGTTTTTT. Translated: CASSADSKEKLFF.

The V gene is TRBV2, the J gene TRBJ2-7; 7 bases agree with TRBD2. The CDR3 covers 13 residues. The ends lost 5 bases at V and 4 bases at J; junction bases unmatched: 5. The V gene's germline CDR1 is SNHLY and CDR2 FYNNEI. CDR3 in DNA: TGTGCCAGCAGTTTAGGACTAGTTTACGAGCAGTACTTC. Encoded protein: CASSLGLVYEQYF.

V gene TRBV6-5 combines with J gene TRBJ1-4; D is undetermined. V shed 7 bases and J shed 3 bases, with 6 bases lying between them. Germline-derived CDR1 and CDR2 are MNHEY and SVGAGI. The CDR3 runs to 12 residues. The CDR3, as DNA: TGTGCCAGCAAGTCAGCTAATGAAAAACTGTTTTTT. Residues: CASKSANEKLFF.

The rearrangement joins TRBV30 to TRBJ2-7; no firm D call. V was shortened by 1 base and J by 0 bases, with 4 bases between the two germline ends. The germline gives CDR1 GTSNPN, CDR2 SVGIG (reference sequence). This CDR3 has 12 residues. The CDR3 protein is CAWSGGSYEQYF. CDR3 DNA sequence: TGTGCCTGGAGTGGCGGCTCCTACGAGCAGTACTTC.

This clone was recorded only once. V usage is TRBV6-5 and J usage is TRBJ1-2; the match to TRBD1 covers 9 bases. The trim removed 7 bases at V and 4 bases at J, leaving 7 bases unmatched. The CDR3 runs to 14 residues. Germline assignment: CDR1 MNHEY and CDR2 SVGAGI. The CDR3 sequence: CASTKQGAFYGYTF. The CDR3 DNA follows: TGTGCCAGCACCAAACAGGGGGCGTTCTATGGCTACACCTTC.

V gene TRBV29-1 combines with J gene TRBJ2-3, with D possibly TRBD1 on 5 matching bases. Germline CDR1 reads SQVTM; CDR2 reads ANQGSEA. V gave up 7 bases and J gave up 3 bases, with 17 bases separating them. CDR3 length: 14 residues. The CDR3 nucleotides read TGCAGCGCCCGGATCCAGGGTCAGACAGATACGCAGTATTTT. It translates to CSARIQGQTDTQYF.